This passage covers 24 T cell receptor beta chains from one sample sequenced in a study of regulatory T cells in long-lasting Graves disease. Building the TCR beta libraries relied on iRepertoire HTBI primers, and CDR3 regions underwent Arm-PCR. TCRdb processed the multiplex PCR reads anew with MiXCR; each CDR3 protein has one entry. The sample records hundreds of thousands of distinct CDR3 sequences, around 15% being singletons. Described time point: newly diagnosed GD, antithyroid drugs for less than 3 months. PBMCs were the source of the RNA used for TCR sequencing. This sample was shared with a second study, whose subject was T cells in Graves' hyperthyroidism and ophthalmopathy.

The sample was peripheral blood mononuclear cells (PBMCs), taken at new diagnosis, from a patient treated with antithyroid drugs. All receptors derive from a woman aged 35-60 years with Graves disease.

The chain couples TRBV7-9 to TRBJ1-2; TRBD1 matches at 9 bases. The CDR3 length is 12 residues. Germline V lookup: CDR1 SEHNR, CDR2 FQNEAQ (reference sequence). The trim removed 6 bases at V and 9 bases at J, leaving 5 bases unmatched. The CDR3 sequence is CASRPTGGSYTF. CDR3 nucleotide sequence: TGTGCCAGCAGACCCACAGGGGGCAGCTACACCTTC.

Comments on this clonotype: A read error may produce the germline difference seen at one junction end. CDR3 sequence (DNA): TGTGCCAGCAGTGAAGGAGGGAACTATGGCTACACCTTC. The encoded protein is CASSEGGNYGYTF. The J gene is TRBJ1-2, the V gene TRBV10-2; unclear D gene. There are 13 residues in the CDR3. Germline values: CDR1 WSHSY, CDR2 SAAADI.

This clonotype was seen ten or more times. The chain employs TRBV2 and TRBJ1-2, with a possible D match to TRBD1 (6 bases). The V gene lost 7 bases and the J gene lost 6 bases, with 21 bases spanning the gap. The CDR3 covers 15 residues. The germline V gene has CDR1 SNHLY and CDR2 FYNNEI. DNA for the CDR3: TGTGCCAGCACCAGGAAGGACAGCAGAGGAAATGGCTACACCTTC. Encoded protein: CASTRKDSRGNGYTF.

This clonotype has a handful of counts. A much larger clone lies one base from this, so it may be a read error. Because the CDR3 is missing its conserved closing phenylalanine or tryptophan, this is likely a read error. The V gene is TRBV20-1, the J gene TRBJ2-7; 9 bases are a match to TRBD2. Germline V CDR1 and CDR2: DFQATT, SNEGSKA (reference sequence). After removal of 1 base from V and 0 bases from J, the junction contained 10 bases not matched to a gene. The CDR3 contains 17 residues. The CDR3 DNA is TGCAGTGCTAGAGCGAGGGTAGCGGGGGCAAACTCCTACGAGCAGTACTCC. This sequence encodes CSARARVAGANSYEQYS.

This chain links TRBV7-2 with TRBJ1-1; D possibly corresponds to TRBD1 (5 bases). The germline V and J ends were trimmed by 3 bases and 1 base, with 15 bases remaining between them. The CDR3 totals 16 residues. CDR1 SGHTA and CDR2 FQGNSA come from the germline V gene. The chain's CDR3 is CASSFQGPWWNTEAFF. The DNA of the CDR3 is TGTGCCAGCAGCTTTCAGGGCCCTTGGTGGAACACTGAAGCTTTCTTT.

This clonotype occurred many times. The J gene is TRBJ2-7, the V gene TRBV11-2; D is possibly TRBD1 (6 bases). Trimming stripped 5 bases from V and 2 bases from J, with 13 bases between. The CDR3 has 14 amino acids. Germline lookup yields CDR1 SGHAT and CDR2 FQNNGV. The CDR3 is CASSRLQGTYEQYF. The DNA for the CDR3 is TGTGCCAGCAGCAGATTGCAGGGGACCTACGAGCAGTACTTC.

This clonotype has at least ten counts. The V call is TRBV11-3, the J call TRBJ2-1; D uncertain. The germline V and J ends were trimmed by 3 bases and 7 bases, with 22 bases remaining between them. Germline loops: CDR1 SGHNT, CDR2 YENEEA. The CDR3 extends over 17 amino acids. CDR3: CASSFIVGNGGENEQFF. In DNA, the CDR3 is TGTGCCAGCAGCTTTATCGTGGGGAATGGCGGTGAGAATGAGCAGTTCTTC.

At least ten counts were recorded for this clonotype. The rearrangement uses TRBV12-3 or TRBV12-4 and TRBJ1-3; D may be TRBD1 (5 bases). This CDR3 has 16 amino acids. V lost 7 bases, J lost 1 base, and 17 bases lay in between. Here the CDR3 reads CASTRVGAGSGNTIYF. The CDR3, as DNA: TGTGCCAGCACGCGTGTAGGGGCAGGGTCTGGAAACACCATATATTTT.

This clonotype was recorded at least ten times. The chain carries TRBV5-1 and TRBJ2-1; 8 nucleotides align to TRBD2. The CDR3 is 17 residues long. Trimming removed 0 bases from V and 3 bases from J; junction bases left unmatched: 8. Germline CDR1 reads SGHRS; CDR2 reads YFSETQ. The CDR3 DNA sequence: TGCGCCAGCAGCTTGGGGTTAGCGGGGTACATCTACAATGAGCAGTTCTTC. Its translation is CASSLGLAGYIYNEQFF.

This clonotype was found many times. The CDR3 nucleotides read TGTGCCAGCAGCCAAGGTCCAGGGGTACCCCTCCACTTT. It translates to CASSQGPGVPLHF. The chain is built from TRBV3-1 and TRBJ1-6, with D maybe TRBD1 (6 bases). Germline V lookup: CDR1 LGHDT, CDR2 YNNKEL (reference sequence). The V gene lost 1 base and the J gene lost 12 bases, with 10 bases spanning the gap. The length of the CDR3 is 13 residues.

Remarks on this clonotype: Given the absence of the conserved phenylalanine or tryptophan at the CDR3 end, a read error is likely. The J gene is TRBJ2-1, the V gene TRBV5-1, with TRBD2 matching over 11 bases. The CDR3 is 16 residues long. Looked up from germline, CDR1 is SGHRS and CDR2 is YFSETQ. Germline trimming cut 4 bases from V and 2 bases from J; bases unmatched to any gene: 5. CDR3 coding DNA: TGCGCCAGCAGCGCAACTAGCGGGGGCCCCTACAATGAGCAGTTCCTC. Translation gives CASSATSGGPYNEQFL.

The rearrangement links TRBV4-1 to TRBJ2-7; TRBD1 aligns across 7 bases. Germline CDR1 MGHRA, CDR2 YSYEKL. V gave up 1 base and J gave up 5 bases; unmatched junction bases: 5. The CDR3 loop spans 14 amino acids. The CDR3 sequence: CASSQGDSRDEQYF. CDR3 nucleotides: TGCGCCAGCAGCCAAGGGGACAGTAGAGACGAGCAGTACTTC.

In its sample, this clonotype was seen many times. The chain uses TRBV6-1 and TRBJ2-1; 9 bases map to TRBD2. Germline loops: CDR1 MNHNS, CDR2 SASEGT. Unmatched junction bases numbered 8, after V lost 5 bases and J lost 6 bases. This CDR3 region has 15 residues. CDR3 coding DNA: TGTGCCAGCAGTAACCAGCGGGGGGCCGCCAATGAGCAGTTCTTC. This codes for CASSNQRGAANEQFF.

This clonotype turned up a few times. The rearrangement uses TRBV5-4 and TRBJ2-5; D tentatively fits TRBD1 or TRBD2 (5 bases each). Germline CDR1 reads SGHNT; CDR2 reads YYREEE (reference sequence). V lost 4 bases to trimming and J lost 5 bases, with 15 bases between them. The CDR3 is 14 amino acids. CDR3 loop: CASSPGTAVETQYF. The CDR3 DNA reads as TGTGCCAGCAGCCCCGGGACCGCGGTGGAGACCCAGTACTTC.

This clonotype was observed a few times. Here the CDR3 reads CASSSYSRNQPQHF. In DNA form, the CDR3 reads TGTGCCAGCAGCTCCTATAGTCGCAATCAGCCCCAGCATTTT. This chain links TRBV5-6 with TRBJ1-5; D unresolved. The CDR3 extends over 14 amino acids. Trimming removed 3 bases from V and 2 bases from J, with 9 bases in between. Germline V lookup: CDR1 SGHDT, CDR2 YYEEEE.

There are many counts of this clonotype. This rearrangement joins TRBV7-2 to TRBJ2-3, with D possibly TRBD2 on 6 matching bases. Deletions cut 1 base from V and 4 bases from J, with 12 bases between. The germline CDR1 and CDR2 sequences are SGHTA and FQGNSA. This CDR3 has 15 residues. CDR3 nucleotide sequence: TGTGCCAGCAGCTTAGTTGGCGGGGTTGCAGATACGCAGTATTTT. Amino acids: CASSLVGGVADTQYF.

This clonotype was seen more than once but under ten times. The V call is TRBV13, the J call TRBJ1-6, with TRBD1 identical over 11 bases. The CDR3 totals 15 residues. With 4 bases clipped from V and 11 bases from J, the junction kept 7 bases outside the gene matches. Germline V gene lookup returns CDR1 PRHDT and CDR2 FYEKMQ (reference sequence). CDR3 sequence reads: CASSYQGQGDAPLHF. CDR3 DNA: TGTGCCAGCAGCTACCAGGGACAGGGGGATGCACCCCTCCACTTT.

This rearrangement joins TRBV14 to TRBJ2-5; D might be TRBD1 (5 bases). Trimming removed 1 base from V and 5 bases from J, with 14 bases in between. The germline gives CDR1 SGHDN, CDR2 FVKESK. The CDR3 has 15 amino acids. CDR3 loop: CASSQVRTTVETQYF. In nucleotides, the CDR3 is TGTGCCAGCAGCCAAGTACGGACAACGGTGGAGACCCAGTACTTC.

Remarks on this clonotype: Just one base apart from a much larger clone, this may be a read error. CDR3: CASSYYRTNTEAFF. The CDR3 nucleotides are TGTGCCAGCAGTTACTACCGGACGAACACTGAAGCTTTCTTT. V is TRBV6-5 and J is TRBJ1-1, with D uncertain. Germline-derived CDR1 and CDR2 are MNHEY and SVGAGI. The CDR3 totals 14 residues. V was pared by 1 base and J by 1 base, with 7 bases between.

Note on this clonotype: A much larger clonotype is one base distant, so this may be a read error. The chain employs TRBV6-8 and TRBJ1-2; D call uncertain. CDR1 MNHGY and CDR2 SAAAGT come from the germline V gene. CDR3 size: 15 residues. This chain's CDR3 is CASSTYWLDGYGFTF. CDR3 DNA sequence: TGTGCCAGCAGCACCTACTGGCTTGACGGCTATGGCTTCACCTTC.

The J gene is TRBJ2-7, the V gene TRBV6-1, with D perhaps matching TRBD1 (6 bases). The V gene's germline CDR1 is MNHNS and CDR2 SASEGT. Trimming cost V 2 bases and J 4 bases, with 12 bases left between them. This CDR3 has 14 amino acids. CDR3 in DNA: TGTGCCAGCAGTGAATCCCTCACAGGGTACGAGCAGTACTTC. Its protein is CASSESLTGYEQYF.

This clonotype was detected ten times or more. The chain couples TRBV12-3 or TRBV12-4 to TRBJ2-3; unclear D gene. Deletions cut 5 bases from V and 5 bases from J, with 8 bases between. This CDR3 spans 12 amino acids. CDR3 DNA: TGTGCCAGCAGTCCGTGGGGAGATACGCAGTATTTT. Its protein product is CASSPWGDTQYF.

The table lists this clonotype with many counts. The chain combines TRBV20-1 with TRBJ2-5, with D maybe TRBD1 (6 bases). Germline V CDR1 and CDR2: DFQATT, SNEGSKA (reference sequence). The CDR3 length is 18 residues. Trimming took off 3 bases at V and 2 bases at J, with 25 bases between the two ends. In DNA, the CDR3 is TGCAGTGCTAGTGAGGTGGGCAGGGGCTTATCTTCGCAAGAGACCCAGTACTTC. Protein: CSASEVGRGLSSQETQYF.

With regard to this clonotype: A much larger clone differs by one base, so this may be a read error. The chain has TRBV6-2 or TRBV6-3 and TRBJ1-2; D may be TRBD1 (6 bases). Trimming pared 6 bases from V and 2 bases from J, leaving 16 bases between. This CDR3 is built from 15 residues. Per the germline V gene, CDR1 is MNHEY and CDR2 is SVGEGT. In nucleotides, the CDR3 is TGTGCCAGCAGCCCCAGTGGGGGGGCCAACTATGGCTACACCTTC. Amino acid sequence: CASSPSGGANYGYTF.